These T cell receptor beta chains were read from a single sample in a study of neurological immune-mediated disorders. Each CDR3 protein is one row after TCRdb ran MiXCR on the 5' RACE reads. This table has tens of thousands of distinct CDR3 sequences, 3% to 3.5% appearing once. The material sequenced was PBMCs. Receptors were obtained from a middle-aged man with multiple sclerosis. The CDR3 runs from the conserved cysteine through the conserved F or W. A D gene is named only where the DNA matches it firmly. Some rows mark clone size as missing; the rest say once, few, many or name a class of expanded clone.

CDR3nt	CDR3aa	v_gene	j_gene	abundance	d_gene	len
TGTGCCAGCAGTCTCGCCCCCGGGACGGTTAATGAAAAACTGTTTTTT	CASSLAPGTVNEKLFF	TRBV12-3/TRBV12-4	TRBJ1-4	many	.	16
TGCAGTGCCTCGTCGCGGGGGGCGGTCAATCAGCCCCAGAATTTT	CSASSRGAVNQPQNF	TRBV20-1	TRBJ1-5	few	.	15
TGTGCCAGCAGCTTACAGCGCTCCACCGGGGAGCTGTTTTTT	CASSLQRSTGELFF	TRBV7-2	TRBJ2-2	many	.	14
TGCAGTGCTAGGAGTGTGACAAGCTCCTACGAGCAGTACTTC	CSARSVTSSYEQYF	TRBV20-1	TRBJ2-7	many	.	14
TGTGCCAGCAGTTCCCGGACAGGTACCTACGAGCAGTACTTC	CASSSRTGTYEQYF	TRBV6-5	TRBJ2-7	many	TRBD1	14
TGCAGTGCTAGTTCCTCAAGGGGGCTTCGCACAGATACGCAGTATTTT	CSASSSRGLRTDTQYF	TRBV20-1	TRBJ2-3	many	TRBD1	16
TGTGCCAGCAGCACCGGGACAGGTATTCTAGATGAGCAGTTCTTC	CASSTGTGILDEQFF	TRBV11-2	TRBJ2-1	many	TRBD1	15
TGCAGTGCGCCTCGAGGGACTGCGTGGGAGACCCAGTACTTC	CSAPRGTAWETQYF	TRBV20-1	TRBJ2-5	many	.	14
TGTGCCAGCAGTTTATATAGCACAGATACGCAGTATTTT	CASSLYSTDTQYF	TRBV12-3/TRBV12-4	TRBJ2-3	many	.	13
TGTGCCAGCAGTGAGACGGTCCCAGAGACCCAGTACTTC	CASSETVPETQYF	TRBV25-1	TRBJ2-5	many	.	13
TGTGCCAGCAGCTTAAATTTGGGGGGTCTAGATACGCAGTATTTT	CASSLNLGGLDTQYF	TRBV7-9	TRBJ2-3	many	.	15
TGTGCCAGCAGCTCGGCGGGGGGCACTGAAGCTTTCTTT	CASSSAGGTEAFF	TRBV7-2	TRBJ1-1	many	.	13
TGTGCCAGCAGTCTCCGACAGGGGGGCCGGTACGTCCTGACTTTC	CASSLRQGGRYVLTF	TRBV12-3/TRBV12-4	TRBJ2-6	many	TRBD1	15
TGTGCCAGCAGCAAGGGACAGGGGAACTATGGCTACACCTTC	CASSKGQGNYGYTF	TRBV12-3/TRBV12-4	TRBJ1-2	many	TRBD1	14
TGCAGTGCTCGGGGGGGAAAGGAGACCCAGTACTTC	CSARGGKETQYF	TRBV20-1	TRBJ2-5	many	TRBD2	12
TGTGCCAGCAGCCCCCGCCCTAGCGGGGGGGGCGGGGAGCTGTTTTTT	CASSPRPSGGGGELFF	TRBV3-1	TRBJ2-2	many	TRBD2	16
TGTGCCAGCAGCTTGGGCCGTTACAATCAGCCCCAGCATTTT	CASSLGRYNQPQHF	TRBV5-6	TRBJ1-5	many	.	14
TGCAGTTATCTACCGGGAGCCTGTAATCAGCCCCAGCATTTT	CSYLPGACNQPQHF	TRBV20-1	TRBJ1-5	many	.	14
TGTGCCAGCAGCTCGACAGGGGGCTCCAATCAGCCCCAGAATTTT	CASSSTGGSNQPQNF	TRBV27	TRBJ1-5	.	TRBD1	15
TGTGCCAGCAGACGTGGACAGGGCCGTACCTACGAGCAGTACTTC	CASRRGQGRTYEQYF	TRBV6-1	TRBJ2-7	.	TRBD1	15
TGCAGTGCTAGAGATACGTTGGGGTCCGCTAGCTCCTACGAGCAGTACTTC	CSARDTLGSASSYEQYF	TRBV20-1	TRBJ2-7	many	.	17
TGCAGCGTTGATCGGACAGGGCGGGAGACCCAGTACTTC	CSVDRTGRETQYF	TRBV29-1	TRBJ2-5	many	TRBD1	13
TGTGCCAGCAGCTTAGGGGGGGGGCCGTTCTTC	CASSLGGGPFF	TRBV7-9	TRBJ2-1	many	.	11
TGTGCCAGCAGCCTGGGGACCGTCAAAAACATTCAGTACTTC	CASSLGTVKNIQYF	TRBV3-1	TRBJ2-4	many	.	14
TGCAGTGCTCTCTGGACGGGAGCTAACTATGGCTACACCTTC	CSALWTGANYGYTF	TRBV20-1	TRBJ1-2	many	.	14
TGCAGCGTTGAAGATCAAGGACTAGCGGGCGTTTACAATGAGCAGTTCTTC	CSVEDQGLAGVYNEQFF	TRBV29-1	TRBJ2-1	many	TRBD2	17
TGTGCCAGCAGTTTAGCCAGGGGTAGCAATCAGCCCCAGCATTTT	CASSLARGSNQPQHF	TRBV12-3/TRBV12-4	TRBJ1-5	many	.	15
TGTGCCAGCACTGACAGGGCCCCTTACAATGAGCAGTTCTTC	CASTDRAPYNEQFF	TRBV7-2	TRBJ2-1	many	TRBD1	14
TGCGCCAGCAGTGCCGGGGGCCGAGATACGCAGTATTTT	CASSAGGRDTQYF	TRBV10-2	TRBJ2-3	few	.	13